The T cell receptor beta chain under discussion was sequenced for a study of CD8+CD57+ T cells in acquired aplastic anemia. Whole-study results and caveats: No significant difference in CD8+ Simpson's diversity was found between patients and controls.

Sequencing involved patients with CD8+CD57+ cell expansion previously shown by flow cytometry. With no exception, the patients had severe acquired aplastic anemia. This clonotype was detected ten times or more. Antigen specificity is unknown. The CDR3 covers 14 residues. V gave up 4 bases and J gave up 3 bases, with 7 bases separating them. Germline CDR1 LNHDA, CDR2 SQIVND (reference sequence). The template for TCR beta VDJ and CDR3 sequence profiling was genomic DNA. A single record per CDR3 protein comes from TCRdb applying MiXCR to the reads. The sample consists of around 430,000 distinct CDR3 sequences, about a third of them appearing once.

Source material: sorted CD4+, CD8+, or CD8+CD57+ T cells (not recorded which) from PBMCs. The chain links TRBV19 to TRBJ1-6; D gene uncertain. The TCR originated in a human donor with aplastic anemia. CDR3 region: CASSTDIYNSPLHF. CDR3 DNA: TGTGCCAGTAGTACCGACATCTATAATTCACCCCTCCACTTT.